This record looks at one T cell receptor (beta chain) sequence and its context. Its antigen is unidentified. The protocol was immunoSEQ multiplex PCR, while the TCRdb copy is restricted to in-frame clones and leaves out a portion. The data show 120,000 or so clones, with about nine tenths seen just once and roughly 2% held by the top ten. This sample stems from a study of cytomegalovirus exposure and HLA in healthy donors. Study-level findings and limits: For cytomegalovirus status, the classifier reportedly gave diagnoses with high specificity and sensitivity.

CDR1 is WSHSY, CDR2 SAAADI, per germline. V shed 6 bases and J shed 7 bases, with 10 bases lying between them. The CDR3 sequence is 12 residues long. The rearrangement uses TRBV10-2 and TRBJ2-1; D possibly corresponds to TRBD1 (5 bases). Material for sequencing was PBMCs. The clonotype comes from a woman younger than 35 in good health and CMV-seronegative. CDR3 residues: CASRGQENEQFF. The CDR3 DNA reads as TGCGCCAGCAGGGGGCAGGAAAATGAGCAGTTCTTC.